The T cell receptor (beta chain) described here comes from a study of identical twins. The study's findings and limits: Excess twin sharing in beta out-of-frame sequences was weaker.

The CDR3 consists of 14 residues. The germline gives CDR1 LGHDT, CDR2 YNNKEL (reference sequence). Between the trimmed V and J ends, which lost 4 bases and 4 bases, there was a span of 12 bases. At least ten counts were recorded for this clonotype. Its specificity is unknown. TCRdb itself ran the 5' RACE reads through MiXCR, one entry per CDR3 protein. The data contain 300,000 or so distinct CDR3 sequences, around 9.7% of them singletons. These data also formed part of another study, on yellow fever vaccine responses in identical twins.

The rearrangement uses TRBV3-1 and TRBJ2-3; perhaps D is TRBD1 or TRBD2 (5 bases each). What was sequenced was CD8+ T cells sorted from blood. This TCR came from a woman between 18 and 29 years old in good health. The CDR3 nucleotides are TGTGCCAGCAGCCCTACACTAGGGGCAGATACGCAGTATTTT. It specifies CASSPTLGADTQYF.